The clone carrying this T cell receptor beta chain has at least ten counts. These data belong to a study of chronic HIV infection and antiretroviral therapy. V dropped 4 bases and J dropped 1 base, with 4 bases sitting between them. The CDR3 runs to 12 residues. Looked up from germline, CDR1 is MNHNY and CDR2 is SVGAGI (reference sequence). In TCRdb, the 5' RACE reads were re-called with MiXCR into one record per CDR3 protein. Altogether around 30,000 distinct CDR3 sequences are present, over 7.5% being singletons, with the ten largest covering more than 2%. V is TRBV6-6 and J is TRBJ1-1, with unresolved D. The sample comprised peripheral blood. The TCR was taken from an adult who had HIV and had not received antiretroviral therapy, or was an uninfected healthy control (not recorded which). The CDR3 DNA reads TGTGCCAGCAGTTTTCCGAACACTGAAGCTTTCTTT. Residues: CASSFPNTEAFF.